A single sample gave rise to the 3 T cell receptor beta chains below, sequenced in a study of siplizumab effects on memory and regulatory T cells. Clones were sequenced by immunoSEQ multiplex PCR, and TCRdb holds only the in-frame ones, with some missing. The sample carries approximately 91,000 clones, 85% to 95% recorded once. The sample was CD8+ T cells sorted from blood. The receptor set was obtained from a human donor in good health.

The DNA of the CDR3 is TGTGCCAGCAGCCAAGGACTAGCGGGAGATGGGTCCTACGAGCAGTACTTC. Its translation is CASSQGLAGDGSYEQYF. V and J are TRBV14 and TRBJ2-7; 12 bases fit TRBD2. V gave up 1 base and J gave up 1 base; unmatched junction bases: 5. Germline CDR1 reads SGHDN; CDR2 reads FVKESK. CDR3 length: 17 amino acids.

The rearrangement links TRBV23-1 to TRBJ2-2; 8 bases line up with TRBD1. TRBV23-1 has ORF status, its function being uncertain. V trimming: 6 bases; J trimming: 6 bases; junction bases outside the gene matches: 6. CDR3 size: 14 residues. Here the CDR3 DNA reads TGCGCCAGCAGGGGGACAGGTTGGTCCGGGGAGCTGTTTTTT. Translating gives CASRGTGWSGELFF.

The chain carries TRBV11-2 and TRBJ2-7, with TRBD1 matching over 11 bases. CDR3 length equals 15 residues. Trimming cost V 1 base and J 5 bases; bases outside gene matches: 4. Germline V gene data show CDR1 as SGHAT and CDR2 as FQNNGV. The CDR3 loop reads CASSLVGTGGDEQYF. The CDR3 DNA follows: TGTGCCAGCAGCTTAGTCGGGACAGGGGGAGACGAGCAGTACTTC. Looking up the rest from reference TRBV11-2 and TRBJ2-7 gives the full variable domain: EAGVAQSPRYKIIEKRQSVAFWCNPISGHATLYWYQQILGQGPKLLIQFQNNGVVDDSQLPKDRFSAERLKGVDSTLKIQPAKLEDSAVYLCASSLVGTGGDEQYFGPGTRLTVT.